The 25 T cell receptor beta chains below come from one sample, sequenced in a study of blood T cell repertoires in COVID-19. Produced via immunoSEQ multiplex PCR; TCRdb's table is partial and in-frame only. The sample has around 330,000 clones, around 86% seen once; the top ten hold roughly 5.2%. Sequences were obtained from PBMCs or T cells enriched from blood (not recorded which). The receptors come from a man between 60 and 75 years old who had recovered from COVID-19.

The CDR3 nucleotides are TGTGCCAGCAGTGAGGGTATAGGACAGGGAGAGAGCAATCAGCCCCAGCATTTT. Its protein is CASSEGIGQGESNQPQHF. The genes are TRBV6-1 and TRBJ1-5, with 8 bases aligning to TRBD1. The CDR3 consists of 18 residues. CDR1 and CDR2 from the germline V gene are MNHNS and SASEGT. With 3 bases clipped from V and 1 base from J, the junction kept 11 bases outside the gene matches.

The sample holds a few counts of this clone. The chain joins TRBV6-5 to TRBJ2-6; no clear D gene. V lost 0 bases, J lost 0 bases, and 6 bases lay in between. Germline V gene sequence: CDR1 MNHEY, CDR2 SVGAGI. The CDR3 has 16 amino acids. Here the CDR3 DNA reads TGTGCCAGCAGTTACTCGAGGAGCTCTGGGGCCAACGTCCTGACTTTC. Translation gives CASSYSRSSGANVLTF.

This clone was seen just once. V is TRBV13 and J is TRBJ2-2; 8 bases agree with TRBD1. CDR1 PRHDT and CDR2 FYEKMQ come from the germline V gene (reference sequence). This CDR3 comprises 16 residues. V was clipped by 4 bases and J by 0 bases; unmatched bases: 4. The DNA for the CDR3 is TGTGCCAGCAGCTCCTCAGGGGGCTCGAACACCGGGGAGCTGTTTTTT. Translating gives CASSSSGGSNTGELFF. Supplemented by reference TRBV13 and TRBJ2-2, the full variable domain reads AAGVIQSPRHLIKEKRETATLKCYPIPRHDTVYWYQQGPGQDPQFLISFYEKMQSDKGSIPDRFSAQQFSDYHSELNMSSLELGDSALYFCASSSSGGSNTGELFFGEGSRLTVL.

J is TRBJ1-2 and V is TRBV5-1; D gene ambiguous. Deletions cut 4 bases from V and 5 bases from J, with 18 bases between. Germline V gene lookup returns CDR1 SGHRS and CDR2 YFSETQ. The CDR3 loop spans 15 amino acids. CDR3 loop: CASSPGIASGYGYTF. CDR3 nucleotides: TGCGCCAGCAGCCCCGGGATCGCCTCGGGGTATGGCTACACCTTC.

J is TRBJ2-1 and V is TRBV20-1, with a weak D call TRBD2 (6 bases). This CDR3 region has 14 residues. Trimming took 3 bases from V and 4 from J, leaving 13 bases between them. In germline, CDR1 is DFQATT, CDR2 SNEGSKA (reference sequence). The CDR3 loop reads CSASGGGRYNEQFF. In DNA form, the CDR3 reads TGCAGTGCTAGTGGGGGAGGTCGGTACAATGAGCAGTTCTTC.

This clone was seen once. CDR3 residues: CASSHGTSGETQYF. The CDR3 DNA follows: TGTGCCAGCAGCCACGGGACTAGCGGAGAGACCCAGTACTTC. This chain links TRBV7-3 with TRBJ2-5; 11 nucleotides align to TRBD2. CDR1 is SGHTA, CDR2 FQGTGA, per germline. The CDR3 has 14 amino acids. The trim removed 5 bases at V and 4 bases at J, leaving 3 bases unmatched.

This clone showed up just a few times. The gene calls are TRBV6-5 and TRBJ1-2, with D perhaps matching TRBD1 (5 bases). The CDR3 runs to 15 residues. The V end lost 2 bases, the J end lost 1 base, and 11 bases lay between the germline ends. CDR1 and CDR2 (germline): MNHEY, SVGAGI. The CDR3 loop reads CASSYEGASNYGYTF. As DNA, the CDR3 is TGTGCCAGCAGTTACGAAGGGGCCAGTAACTATGGCTACACCTTC.

The chain combines TRBV27 with TRBJ2-1, with a weak D call TRBD2 (5 bases). CDR3 size: 13 residues. Trimming removed 2 bases at V and 4 bases at J, with 6 bases between. The germline CDR1 and CDR2 sequences are MNHEY and SMNVEV (reference sequence). CDR3 nucleotides: TGTGCCAGCAGTTTAGAGGGATACAATGAGCAGTTCTTC. Its protein product is CASSLEGYNEQFF.

The CDR3, as DNA: TGTGCCAGCAGCGTAGAAGGACAGGGAGAAACTGAAGCTTTCTTT. Its protein product is CASSVEGQGETEAFF. The gene calls are TRBV9 and TRBJ1-1, with 8 bases lining up with TRBD1. The CDR3 runs 15 residues. The trim removed 0 bases at V and 5 bases at J, leaving 6 bases unmatched. Germline CDR1 is SGDLS and CDR2 is YYNGEE. Looking up the rest from reference TRBV9 and TRBJ1-1 gives the full variable domain: DSGVTQTPKHLITATGQRVTLRCSPRSGDLSVYWYQQSLDQGLQFLIQYYNGEERAKGNILERFSAQQFPDLHSELNLSSLELGDSALYFCASSVEGQGETEAFFGQGTRLTVV.

The chain links TRBV27 to TRBJ1-4, with D possibly being TRBD1 (6 bases). This CDR3 contains 15 residues. The germline V gene encodes CDR1 MNHEY and CDR2 SMNVEV (reference sequence). With 4 bases removed from V and 7 bases from J, the gap between germline ends came to 16 bases. CDR3 sequence reads: CASSSRGAGGEKLFF. The CDR3 bases are TGTGCCAGCAGTTCACGGGGGGCAGGAGGTGAAAAACTGTTTTTT. Drawing the rest from reference TRBV27 and TRBJ1-4, the complete variable domain is EAQVTQNPRYLITVTGKKLTVTCSQNMNHEYMSWYRQDPGLGLRQIYYSMNVEVTDKGDVPEGYKVSRKEKRNFPLILESPSPNQTSLYFCASSSRGAGGEKLFFGSGTQLSVL.

V gene TRBV30 combines with J gene TRBJ1-1; D is unresolved. Germline CDR1 reads GTSNPN; CDR2 reads SVGIG (reference sequence). The CDR3 consists of 13 residues. The ends were cut back, 0 bases at V and 2 bases at J, with 7 bases in the middle. CDR3 DNA sequence: TGTGCCTGGAGTGTTGGCGGAAACACTGAAGCTTTCTTT. This encodes CAWSVGGNTEAFF.

This chain links TRBV6-5 with TRBJ1-5; D unclear. V was trimmed by 0 bases and J by 4 bases, leaving 10 bases between them. Germline V lookup: CDR1 MNHEY, CDR2 SVGAGI. This CDR3 has 15 amino acids. The CDR3 coding sequence is TGTGCCAGCAGTTACTCGTCGGGGAGAAATCAGCCCCAGCATTTT. This translates into CASSYSSGRNQPQHF.

V is TRBV7-2 and J is TRBJ2-7, with 10 nucleotides matching TRBD1. The germline gives CDR1 SGHTA, CDR2 FQGNSA. The CDR3 extends over 17 amino acids. V was pared by 0 bases and J by 5 bases, with 10 bases of the junction left unmatched. The CDR3 DNA reads as TGTGCCAGCAGCTTAGCGTTCCCCGGGACAGGGGAGGACGAGCAGTACTTC. Its translation: CASSLAFPGTGEDEQYF.

The rearrangement joins TRBV5-8 to TRBJ1-4, with D possibly TRBD1 on 6 matching bases. V was trimmed by 2 bases and J by 8 bases, leaving 13 bases between them. The CDR3 contains 14 residues. CDR1 and CDR2 (germline): SGHTS, YDEGEE. CDR3 DNA: TGTGCCAGCAGCTTCGGCAGGGGAAAAGAAAAACTGTTTTTT. Encoded protein: CASSFGRGKEKLFF. The complete variable domain, with remaining parts taken from reference TRBV5-8 and TRBJ1-4, reads EAGVTQSPTHLIKTRGQQATLRCSPISGHTSVYWYQQALGLGLQFLLWYDEGEERNRGNFPPRFSGRQFPNYSSELNVNALELEDSALYLCASSFGRGKEKLFFGSGTQLSVL.

This chain uses TRBV16 with TRBJ2-2; 10 bases fit TRBD1. The CDR3 has 15 amino acids. The germline V gene has CDR1 KGHSY and CDR2 FQNENV. V shed 4 bases and J 1 base; nucleotides not matched to a gene: 0. CDR3 region: CASSRDRGNTGELFF. DNA of the CDR3: TGTGCCAGCAGCCGGGACAGGGGGAACACCGGGGAGCTGTTTTTT. The whole variable domain, filled in from reference TRBV16 and TRBJ2-2, reads GEEVAQTPKHLVRGEGQKAKLYCAPIKGHSYVFWYQQVLKNEFKFLISFQNENVFDETGMPKERFSAKCLPNSPCSLEIQATKLEDSAVYFCASSRDRGNTGELFFGEGSRLTVL.

V is TRBV28 and J is TRBJ1-2, with D possibly being TRBD1 (5 bases). Trimming stripped 5 bases from V and 3 bases from J, with 10 bases between. The CDR3 has 13 residues. Germline V CDR1 and CDR2: MDHEN, SYDVKM. The chain's CDR3 is CASSGGVDYGYTF. The CDR3, as DNA: TGTGCCAGCAGTGGGGGGGTGGACTATGGCTACACCTTC.

This chain links TRBV10-3 with TRBJ2-7; tentatively, D is TRBD2 (5 bases). Per germline, CDR1 ENHRY and CDR2 SYGVKD. This CDR3 is 14 amino acids long. The V and J ends lost 5 bases and 2 bases respectively, with 13 bases between them. CDR3 amino acids: CAISTLDLAYEQYF. The CDR3 DNA is TGTGCCATCAGTACACTAGACCTCGCCTACGAGCAGTACTTC.

The chain has TRBV29-1 and TRBJ2-7, with a weak D call TRBD1 (6 bases). Germline V CDR1 and CDR2: SQVTM, ANQGSEA. Between the trimmed V and J ends, which lost 5 bases and 4 bases, there was a span of 21 bases. The CDR3 is 15 amino acids. CDR3 sequence: CSVSWTRGTKYEQYF. DNA of the CDR3: TGCAGCGTTTCCTGGACCAGGGGAACAAAATACGAGCAGTACTTC.

This clone was detected only once. The chain uses TRBV30 and TRBJ1-5; D remains unclear. Germline loops: CDR1 GTSNPN, CDR2 SVGIG (reference sequence). Trimming pared 2 bases from V and 6 bases from J, leaving 8 bases between. The CDR3 has 12 residues. As DNA, the CDR3 is TGTGCCTGGAGTTCGGGGATTCAGCCCCAGCATTTT. The encoded protein is CAWSSGIQPQHF.

The rearrangement uses TRBV4-1 and TRBJ2-2, with a weak D call TRBD2 (6 bases). CDR3 length equals 13 residues. V was clipped by 10 bases and J by 5 bases, with 14 bases between them. The germline gives CDR1 MGHRA, CDR2 YSYEKL. CDR3 DNA: TGCGCCACGTCCGGGACTTTGACCGGGGAGCTGTTTTTT. Translating it yields CATSGTLTGELFF.

V is TRBV5-6 and J is TRBJ2-1; 9 bases are a match to TRBD1. Trimming at V came to 2 bases and at J to 1 base, leaving 7 bases not matched to a gene. The CDR3 spans 17 residues. From germline, CDR1 is SGHDT and CDR2 YYEEEE. CDR3 residues: CASSLVIGTGSYNEQFF. The CDR3 DNA follows: TGTGCCAGCAGCTTAGTAATAGGGACAGGGTCCTACAATGAGCAGTTCTTC.

The chain uses TRBV12-3 or TRBV12-4 and TRBJ2-7, with a possible D match to TRBD1 (6 bases). V lost 5 bases to trimming and J lost 4 bases, with 6 bases between them. CDR3 length: 11 amino acids. The CDR3 spells CASSGQYEQYF. In DNA, the CDR3 is TGTGCCAGCAGTGGACAGTACGAGCAGTACTTC.

This chain uses TRBV19 with TRBJ1-5; 7 bases are a match to TRBD1. Germline V gene lookup returns CDR1 LNHDA and CDR2 SQIVND (reference sequence). V was clipped by 5 bases and J by 3 bases; unmatched bases: 7. The CDR3 length is 15 residues. The DNA for the CDR3 is TGTGCCAGTAGTCCCAGGACAGGCACCAATCAGCCCCAGCATTTT. It codes for CASSPRTGTNQPQHF.

The rearrangement links TRBV27 to TRBJ2-3; TRBD1 agrees at 8 bases. This CDR3 contains 14 residues. Germline loops: CDR1 MNHEY, CDR2 SMNVEV (reference sequence). Trimming at V came to 8 bases and at J to 8 bases, leaving 12 bases not matched to a gene. The CDR3 bases are TGTGCCAGCTCCGGACAGGGTTATTATGGTACGCAGTATTTT. Translation gives CASSGQGYYGTQYF.

This chain links TRBV4-2 with TRBJ2-5, with a possible D match to TRBD2 (5 bases). The CDR3 loop spans 16 amino acids. V lost 0 bases, J lost 7 bases, and 18 bases lay in between. Germline CDR1 and CDR2: LGHNA and YNFKEQ. The CDR3, as DNA: TGTGCCAGCAGCCAAGATCTAATCGGAGGACTGGCGACCCAGTACTTC. It is translated as CASSQDLIGGLATQYF.